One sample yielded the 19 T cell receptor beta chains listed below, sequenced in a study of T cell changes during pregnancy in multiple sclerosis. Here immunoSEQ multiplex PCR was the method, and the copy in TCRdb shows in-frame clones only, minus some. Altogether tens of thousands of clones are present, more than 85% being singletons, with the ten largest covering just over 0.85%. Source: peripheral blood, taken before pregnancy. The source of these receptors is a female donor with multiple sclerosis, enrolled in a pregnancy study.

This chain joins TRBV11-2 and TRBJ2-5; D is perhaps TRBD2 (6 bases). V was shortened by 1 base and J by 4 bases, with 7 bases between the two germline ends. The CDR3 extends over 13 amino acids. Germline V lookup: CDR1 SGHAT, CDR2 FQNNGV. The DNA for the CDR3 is TGTGCCAGCAGCTTAGTCGGGAGAGAGACCCAGTACTTC. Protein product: CASSLVGRETQYF.

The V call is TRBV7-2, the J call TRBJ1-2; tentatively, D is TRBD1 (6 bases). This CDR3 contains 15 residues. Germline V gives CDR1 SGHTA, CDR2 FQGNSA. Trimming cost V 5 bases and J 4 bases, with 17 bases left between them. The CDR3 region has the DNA TGTGCCAGCAGCCCCAATCTGGGACAAATCTATGGCTACACCTTC. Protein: CASSPNLGQIYGYTF.

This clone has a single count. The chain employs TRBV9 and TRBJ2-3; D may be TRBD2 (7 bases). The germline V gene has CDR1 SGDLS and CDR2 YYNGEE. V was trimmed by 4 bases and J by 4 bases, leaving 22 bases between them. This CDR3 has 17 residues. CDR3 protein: CASSPRSRGPSADTQYF. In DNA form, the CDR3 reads TGTGCCAGCAGCCCTCGATCGCGGGGGCCCTCCGCAGATACGCAGTATTTT.

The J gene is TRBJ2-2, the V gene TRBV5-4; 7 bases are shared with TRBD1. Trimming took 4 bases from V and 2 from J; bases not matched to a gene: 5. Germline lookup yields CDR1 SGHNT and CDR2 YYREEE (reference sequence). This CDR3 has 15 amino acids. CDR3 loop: CASSQGQHNTGELFF. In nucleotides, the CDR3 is TGTGCCAGCAGCCAGGGACAGCACAACACCGGGGAGCTGTTTTTT.

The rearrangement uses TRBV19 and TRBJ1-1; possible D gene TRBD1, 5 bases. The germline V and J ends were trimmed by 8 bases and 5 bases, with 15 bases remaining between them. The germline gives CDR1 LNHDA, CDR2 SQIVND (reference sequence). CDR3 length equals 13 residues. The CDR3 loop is CASAIGTLTEAFF. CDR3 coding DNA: TGTGCCAGTGCAATCGGGACTCTAACTGAAGCTTTCTTT.

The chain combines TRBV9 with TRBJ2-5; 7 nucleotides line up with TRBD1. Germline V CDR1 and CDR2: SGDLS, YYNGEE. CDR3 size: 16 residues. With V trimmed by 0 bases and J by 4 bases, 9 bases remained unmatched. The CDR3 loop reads CASSVAFQGVGETQYF. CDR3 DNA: TGTGCCAGCAGCGTAGCTTTCCAGGGGGTGGGAGAGACCCAGTACTTC.

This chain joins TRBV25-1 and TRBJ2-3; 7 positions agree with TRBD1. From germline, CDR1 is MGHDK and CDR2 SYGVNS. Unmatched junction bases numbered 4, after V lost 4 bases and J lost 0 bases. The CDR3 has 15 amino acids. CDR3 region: CASSAMTGSTDTQYF. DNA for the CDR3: TGTGCCAGCAGTGCCATGACAGGGAGCACAGATACGCAGTATTTT.

The CDR3 nucleotides are TGTGCCAGCAGCCCTATGTGGACAGGGGACGAGCAGTACTTC. Its translation is CASSPMWTGDEQYF. J is TRBJ2-7 and V is TRBV7-9; 9 positions agree with TRBD1. V lost 5 bases to trimming and J lost 5 bases; unmatched junction nucleotides: 7. This CDR3 is 14 amino acids long. CDR1 is SEHNR and CDR2 is FQNEAQ in the germline V gene (reference sequence).

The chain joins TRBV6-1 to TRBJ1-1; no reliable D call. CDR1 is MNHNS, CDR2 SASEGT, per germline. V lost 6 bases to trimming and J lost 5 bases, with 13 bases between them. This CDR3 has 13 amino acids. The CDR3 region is CASRFQVGTEAFF. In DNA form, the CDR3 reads TGTGCCAGCAGGTTCCAGGTAGGAACTGAAGCTTTCTTT.

CDR3 in amino acids: CASRQGAAGELFF. The CDR3 region has the DNA TGTGCCAGCAGACAGGGGGCGGCCGGGGAGCTGTTTTTT. The chain couples TRBV25-1 to TRBJ2-2, with 9 bases fitting TRBD1. Germline V gene lookup returns CDR1 MGHDK and CDR2 SYGVNS. The J segment lost 6 bases and the V segment lost 6 bases, leaving 2 bases of the junction unmatched. The CDR3 is 13 amino acids.

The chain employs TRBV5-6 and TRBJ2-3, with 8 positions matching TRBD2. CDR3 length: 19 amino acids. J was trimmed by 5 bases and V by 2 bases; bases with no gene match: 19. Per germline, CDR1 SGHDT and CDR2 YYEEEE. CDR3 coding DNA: TGTGCCAGCAGCTTTCGATTCTTGGCCAGCGGGGGTGTTCAAGATACGCAGTATTTT. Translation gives CASSFRFLASGGVQDTQYF.

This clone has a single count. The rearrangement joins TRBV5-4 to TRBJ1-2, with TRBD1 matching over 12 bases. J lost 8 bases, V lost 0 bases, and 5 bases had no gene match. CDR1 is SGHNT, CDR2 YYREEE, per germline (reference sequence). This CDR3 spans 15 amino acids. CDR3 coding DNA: TGTGCCAGCAGCTTGGTTGGGACAGGGGGCGCCGGCTACACCTTC. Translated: CASSLVGTGGAGYTF.

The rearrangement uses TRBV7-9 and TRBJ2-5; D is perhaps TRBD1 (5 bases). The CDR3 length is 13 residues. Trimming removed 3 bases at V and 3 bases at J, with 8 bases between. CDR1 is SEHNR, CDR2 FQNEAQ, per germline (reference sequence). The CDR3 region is CASSLTEKETQYF. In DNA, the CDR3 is TGTGCCAGCAGCTTGACAGAAAAAGAGACCCAGTACTTC.

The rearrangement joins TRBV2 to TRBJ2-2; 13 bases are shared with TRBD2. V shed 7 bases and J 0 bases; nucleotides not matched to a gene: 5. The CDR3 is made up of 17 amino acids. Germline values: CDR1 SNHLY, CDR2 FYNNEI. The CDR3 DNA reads TGTGCCAGCACCCGACTAGCGGGGGGAGCGAACACCGGGGAGCTGTTTTTT. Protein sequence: CASTRLAGGANTGELFF.

CDR3 in DNA: TGTGCCAGCAGCGCCCAAAGAGGAAGCTCCTATAATTCACCCCTCCACTTT. It specifies CASSAQRGSSYNSPLHF. The V call is TRBV11-3, the J call TRBJ1-6, with D unclear. The CDR3 covers 17 residues. With 5 bases removed from V and 0 bases from J, the gap between germline ends came to 14 bases. Germline CDR1 and CDR2: SGHNT and YENEEA. Drawing the rest from reference TRBV11-3 and TRBJ1-6, the complete variable domain is EAGVVQSPRYKIIEKKQPVAFWCNPISGHNTLYWYLQNLGQGPELLIRYENEEAVDDSQLPKDRFSAERLKGVDSTLKIQPAELGDSAVYLCASSAQRGSSYNSPLHFGNGTRLTVT.

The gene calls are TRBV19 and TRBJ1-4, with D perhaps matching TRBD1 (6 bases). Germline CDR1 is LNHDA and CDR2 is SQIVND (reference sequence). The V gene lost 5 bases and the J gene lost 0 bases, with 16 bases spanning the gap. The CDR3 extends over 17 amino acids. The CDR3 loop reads CASSLGQTASTNEKLFF. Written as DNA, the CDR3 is TGTGCCAGTAGTCTCGGACAGACGGCCTCAACTAATGAAAAACTGTTTTTT. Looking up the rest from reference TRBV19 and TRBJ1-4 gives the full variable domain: DGGITQSPKYLFRKEGQNVTLSCEQNLNHDAMYWYRQDPGQGLRLIYYSQIVNDFQKGDIAEGYSVSREKKESFPLTVTSAQKNPTAFYLCASSLGQTASTNEKLFFGSGTQLSVL.

The DNA for the CDR3 is TGTGCCAGCAGCTTAAAGGCAGGGAAGACTGAAGCTTTCTTT. It translates to CASSLKAGKTEAFF. This chain uses TRBV7-2 with TRBJ1-1; tentative D call: TRBD1 (5 bases). CDR1 is SGHTA, CDR2 FQGNSA, per germline. Trimming pared 2 bases from V and 5 bases from J, leaving 12 bases between. This CDR3 is built from 14 residues.

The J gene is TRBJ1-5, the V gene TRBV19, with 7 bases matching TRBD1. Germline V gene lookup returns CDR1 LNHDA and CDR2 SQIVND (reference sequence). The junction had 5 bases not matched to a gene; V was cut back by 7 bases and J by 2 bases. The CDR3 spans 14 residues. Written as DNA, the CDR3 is TGTGCCAGTAACCCAGGGGGTGGCAATCAGCCCCAGCATTTT. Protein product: CASNPGGGNQPQHF.

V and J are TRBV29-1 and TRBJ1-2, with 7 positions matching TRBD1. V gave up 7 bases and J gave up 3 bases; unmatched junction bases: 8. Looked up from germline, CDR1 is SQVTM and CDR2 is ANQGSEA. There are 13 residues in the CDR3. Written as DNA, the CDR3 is TGCAGCGCCGCGACAGGGACGGACTATGGCTACACCTTC. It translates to CSAATGTDYGYTF. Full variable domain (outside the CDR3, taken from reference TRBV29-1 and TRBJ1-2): SAVISQKPSRDICQRGTSLTIQCQVDSQVTMMFWYRQQPGQSLTLIATANQGSEATYESGFVIDKFPISRPNLTFSTLTVSNMSPEDSSIYLCSAATGTDYGYTFGSGTRLTVV.